A selection of T cell receptor beta chains follows, all from one sample in a study of T cells in Graves' hyperthyroidism and ophthalmopathy. TCRdb re-called the multiplex PCR reads through MiXCR, storing one row per CDR3 protein. The sample lists around 340,000 distinct CDR3 sequences, around 18% seen once, with less than 20% in the top ten. The sample was blood. These receptor sequences come from a woman in her 40s with Graves' ophthalmopathy. The CDR3 runs from the conserved cysteine through the conserved F or W. D genes are given only for firm matches. Not every row has a clone size; where given, it reads once, few, many or a size class.

J: TRBJ1-2
size: -
V: TRBV5-1
D: TRBD1
length: 15
DNA: TGCGCCAGCAGCCTGGGACAGCCGACTAACTATGGCTACACCTTC
CDR3: CASSLGQPTNYGYTF

J: TRBJ1-5
size: many
V: TRBV3-1
D: -
length: 14
DNA: TGTGCCAGCAGCCCCTCCGGTAGCAATCAGCCCCAGCATTTT
CDR3: CASSPSGSNQPQHF

J: TRBJ1-5
size: many
V: TRBV6-5
D: TRBD1
length: 14
DNA: TGTGCCAGCAGCCGGACAGGGGGTAATCAGCCCCAGCATTTT
CDR3: CASSRTGGNQPQHF

J: TRBJ1-1
size: -
V: TRBV11-2
D: -
length: 16
DNA: TGTGCCAGCAGCCTAGGGTACCGGGGAGGTCGTGGTGAAGCTTTCTTT
CDR3: CASSLGYRGGRGEAFF

J: TRBJ2-5
size: few
V: TRBV2
D: -
length: 13
DNA: TGTGCCAGCAGTGACCTTCTCCAAGAGACCCAGTACTTC
CDR3: CASSDLLQETQYF

J: TRBJ1-2
size: many
V: TRBV27
D: -
length: 13
DNA: TGTGCCAGCAAGCCAGGGGAGTTAGGTGGCTACACCTTC
CDR3: CASKPGELGGYTF

J: TRBJ2-7
size: -
V: TRBV11-2
D: -
length: 12
DNA: TGTGCCAGCAGCTGGAGGGGCTACGAGCAGTACTTC
CDR3: CASSWRGYEQYF

J: TRBJ1-3
size: many
V: TRBV6-2/TRBV6-3
D: TRBD1
length: 16
DNA: TGTGCCAGCAGTTATTTTCTCCGGGACAGCGGAAACACCATATATTTT
CDR3: CASSYFLRDSGNTIYF

J: TRBJ2-7
size: many
V: TRBV14
D: TRBD2
length: 17
DNA: TGTGCCAGCAGCCGGGTGGGGCTAGCGGATTTCTCCTACGAGCAGTACTTC
CDR3: CASSRVGLADFSYEQYF

J: TRBJ1-2
size: many
V: TRBV29-1
D: -
length: 10
DNA: TGCAGCGTCGGGTCGAGTGGCTACACCTTC
CDR3: CSVGSSGYTF

J: TRBJ2-7
size: many
V: TRBV7-2
D: -
length: 13
DNA: TGTGCCAGCAGCTTAACGGAGTCCTACGAGCAGTACTTC
CDR3: CASSLTESYEQYF

J: TRBJ1-1
size: many
V: TRBV29-1
D: -
length: 13
DNA: TGCAGCGTTGAAGATCTATGGAACACTGAAGCTTTCTTT
CDR3: CSVEDLWNTEAFF

J: TRBJ1-1
size: many
V: TRBV5-1
D: -
length: 14
DNA: TGCGCCAGCAGCTTGGGGACGGTAATGCCTGAAGCTTTCTTT
CDR3: CASSLGTVMPEAFF

J: TRBJ2-7
size: many
V: TRBV29-1
D: TRBD1
length: 11
DNA: TGCAGCGTCTCGACAGGGGACGAGCAGTACTTC
CDR3: CSVSTGDEQYF

J: TRBJ2-7
size: many
V: TRBV7-2
D: -
length: 13
DNA: TGTGCCAGCAGCTTCTGGGGGACCTACGAGCAGTACTTC
CDR3: CASSFWGTYEQYF

J: TRBJ2-7
size: many
V: TRBV19
D: TRBD1
length: 15
DNA: TGTGCCAGTAGATCCGTGGGACAGGGGATTTACGAGCAGTACTTC
CDR3: CASRSVGQGIYEQYF

J: TRBJ1-1
size: many
V: TRBV29-1
D: -
length: 10
DNA: TGCAGCGTTGGAGGGAGTGAAGCTTTCTTT
CDR3: CSVGGSEAFF

J: TRBJ2-2
size: -
V: TRBV20-1
D: TRBD2
length: 15
DNA: TGCAGTGCTAGACCCACAAGCGGGAGCGCCGGGGAGCTGTTTTTT
CDR3: CSARPTSGSAGELFF

J: TRBJ1-1
size: many
V: TRBV6-5
D: TRBD1
length: 21
DNA: TGTGCCAGCAGTTACGAGTCTCGATTTACAGGGGGCATTGTTAAAAACACTGAAGCTTTCTTT
CDR3: CASSYESRFTGGIVKNTEAFF

J: TRBJ1-1
size: -
V: TRBV11-2
D: -
length: 13
DNA: TGTGCCAGCAGCTTTTCCGAGAGGACTGAAGCTTTCTTT
CDR3: CASSFSERTEAFF

J: TRBJ2-1
size: many
V: TRBV30
D: -
length: 15
DNA: TGTGCCTGGGACAGGGGCAGCGGGGGGTTCAATGAGCAGTTCTTC
CDR3: CAWDRGSGGFNEQFF

J: TRBJ2-3
size: many
V: TRBV7-9
D: -
length: 15
DNA: TGTGCCAGCAGCTTAGGGGCACAGACCACAGATACGCAGTATTTT
CDR3: CASSLGAQTTDTQYF

J: TRBJ2-7
size: -
V: TRBV20-1
D: -
length: 13
DNA: TGCAGTGCTGGAGATCGGGCCGGGACCAAGCAGTACTTC
CDR3: CSAGDRAGTKQYF

J: TRBJ2-7
size: many
V: TRBV30
D: TRBD2
length: 15
DNA: TGTGCCGGTCGGACTAGCGGGAGTCCTTTCCACGAGCAGTACTTC
CDR3: CAGRTSGSPFHEQYF

J: TRBJ2-5
size: many
V: TRBV3-1
D: -
length: 15
DNA: TGTGCCAGCACCCAGAGGATCCCGGGACTGGAGACCCAGTACTTC
CDR3: CASTQRIPGLETQYF

J: TRBJ2-5
size: -
V: TRBV20-1
D: TRBD1
length: 16
DNA: TGCAGTGCTAGAGATCTGACAGGGCGACGGGTAGAGACCCAGTACTTC
CDR3: CSARDLTGRRVETQYF

J: TRBJ2-5
size: many
V: TRBV20-1
D: -
length: 16
DNA: TGCAGTGCTAGAGATACGATAGATGCCCGGGCAAGGACCCAGTACTTC
CDR3: CSARDTIDARARTQYF

J: TRBJ2-7
size: many
V: TRBV6-2/TRBV6-3
D: -
length: 12
DNA: TGTGCCAGCAGACTTACAGCCTACGAGCAGTACTTC
CDR3: CASRLTAYEQYF

J: TRBJ2-7
size: many
V: TRBV6-2/TRBV6-3
D: TRBD2
length: 13
DNA: TGTGCCAGCGGTACTAGCGGGAGTTTGGGGCAGTACTTC
CDR3: CASGTSGSLGQYF

J: TRBJ2-5
size: -
V: TRBV27
D: TRBD2
length: 16
DNA: TGTGCCAGCAGTTTTACTAGCGGGCCAAGGCAAGAGACCCAGTACTTC
CDR3: CASSFTSGPRQETQYF

J: TRBJ1-1
size: many
V: TRBV5-1
D: TRBD1
length: 15
DNA: TGCGCCAGCAGCTTGGACAGGGGTCCCCTAGGTGAAGCTTTCTTT
CDR3: CASSLDRGPLGEAFF

J: TRBJ2-7
size: many
V: TRBV20-1
D: TRBD2
length: 15
DNA: TGCAGTGCTGCCCGTGGGGCGGGAGAATCCCTCGAGCAGTACTTC
CDR3: CSAARGAGESLEQYF

J: TRBJ2-5
size: many
V: TRBV28
D: -
length: 14
DNA: TGTGCCAGCAGTTACTTGGCGGAGGGGGCGACCCAGTACTTC
CDR3: CASSYLAEGATQYF

J: TRBJ2-2
size: many
V: TRBV7-9
D: -
length: 13
DNA: TGTGCCAGCGCGTCCGCGAGCACCGGGGAGCTGTTTTTT
CDR3: CASASASTGELFF

J: TRBJ1-2
size: many
V: TRBV6-5
D: -
length: 16
DNA: TGTGCCAGCAGTTACTCAGACAGACTAACACTCTATGGCTACACCTTC
CDR3: CASSYSDRLTLYGYTF

J: TRBJ1-5
size: -
V: TRBV24-1
D: -
length: 14
DNA: TGTGCCACCAGTGACCCAGGGGTTTATCAGCCCCAGCATTTT
CDR3: CATSDPGVYQPQHF

J: TRBJ1-2
size: many
V: TRBV12-3/TRBV12-4
D: -
length: 13
DNA: TGTGCCAGCAGTTTAGGGGGGTACCATGGCTACACCTTC
CDR3: CASSLGGYHGYTF

J: TRBJ2-7
size: many
V: TRBV6-5
D: -
length: 15
DNA: TGTGCCAGCAGTCGTCAGACTAGAGGCGCGGGGGAGCAGTACTTC
CDR3: CASSRQTRGAGEQYF

J: TRBJ2-7
size: many
V: TRBV29-1
D: TRBD1
length: 15
DNA: TGCAGCGTTGAAGAAACGGGACAGGGTTTCTACGAGCAGTACTTC
CDR3: CSVEETGQGFYEQYF

J: TRBJ2-7
size: many
V: TRBV28
D: -
length: 14
DNA: TGTGCCAGCAGTTTAGGACGGAGGGGTAGAGAGCAGTACTTC
CDR3: CASSLGRRGREQYF

J: TRBJ2-5
size: -
V: TRBV19
D: -
length: 14
DNA: TGTGCCAGTAGGTCGAGGCCGTGGGTTGAGACCCAGTACTTC
CDR3: CASRSRPWVETQYF

J: TRBJ2-7
size: many
V: TRBV3-1
D: -
length: 15
DNA: TGTGCCAGCAGCCCTACCGTTGGGGGGACCTACGAGCAGTACTTC
CDR3: CASSPTVGGTYEQYF

J: TRBJ2-5
size: many
V: TRBV12-3/TRBV12-4
D: -
length: 12
DNA: TGTGCCAGCACCACCCAAGGGTTGACCCAGTACTTC
CDR3: CASTTQGLTQYF

J: TRBJ1-5
size: many
V: TRBV27
D: -
length: 18
DNA: TGTGCCAGCAGCCACCTCGACATGGCCGGTACGAAAAATCAGCCCCAGCATTTT
CDR3: CASSHLDMAGTKNQPQHF

J: TRBJ2-7
size: -
V: TRBV2
D: TRBD1
length: 15
DNA: TGTGCCAGCAGTTCTGGACAGGGCCCTTTCTACGAGCAGTACTTC
CDR3: CASSSGQGPFYEQYF

J: TRBJ2-7
size: many
V: TRBV14
D: TRBD1
length: 14
DNA: TGTGCCAGCAGCCGGACAGGGCTATGGGGCGAGCAGTACTTC
CDR3: CASSRTGLWGEQYF

J: TRBJ2-4
size: few
V: TRBV13
D: TRBD2
length: 16
DNA: TGTGCCAGCAGCCCAATTCTGGGCGGGAGTGGGAACATTCAGTACTTC
CDR3: CASSPILGGSGNIQYF

J: TRBJ1-2
size: many
V: TRBV25-1
D: -
length: 14
DNA: TGTGCCAGCAGCCCCCTGGGGGGATTTCATGGCTACACCTTC
CDR3: CASSPLGGFHGYTF

J: TRBJ2-1
size: -
V: TRBV27
D: -
length: 16
DNA: TGTGCCAGCAGTTTAAAGGTTGAGTCAAGCTCCTACGAGCAGTTCTTC
CDR3: CASSLKVESSSYEQFF

J: TRBJ2-7
size: -
V: TRBV2
D: TRBD1
length: 15
DNA: TGTGCCAGCACCCTAGGCCGGGACAGTTCCTACGAGCAGTACTTC
CDR3: CASTLGRDSSYEQYF

J: TRBJ1-2
size: few
V: TRBV5-1
D: -
length: 18
DNA: TGCGCCAGCAGCTTGGGATGGGCCGACCCCACCTTTAACTATGACTACACCTTC
CDR3: CASSLGWADPTFNYDYTF

J: TRBJ1-1
size: many
V: TRBV12-5
D: -
length: 19
DNA: TGTGCTAGTGGTTTGGGATTAAACAGGGACATCCGGATGAACACTGAAGCTTTCTTT
CDR3: CASGLGLNRDIRMNTEAFF

J: TRBJ2-7
size: -
V: TRBV6-2/TRBV6-3
D: TRBD2
length: 13
DNA: TGTGCCAGCAGGAGCGGGAGGGCCCGGGAGCAGTACTTC
CDR3: CASRSGRAREQYF

J: TRBJ1-1
size: many
V: TRBV29-1
D: -
length: 14
DNA: TGCAGCGTTAGTACCCAAGGGGCGAACACTGAAGCTTTCTTT
CDR3: CSVSTQGANTEAFF

J: TRBJ1-1
size: few
V: TRBV2
D: TRBD1
length: 15
DNA: TGTGCCAGCAGTGAAGTTGGGACAGCGAACACTGAAGCTTCCTTT
CDR3: CASSEVGTANTEASF

J: TRBJ1-1
size: many
V: TRBV6-5
D: -
length: 14
DNA: TGTGCCAGCAGTTACGGGGTTAGGGGCACTGAAGCTTTCTTT
CDR3: CASSYGVRGTEAFF

J: TRBJ2-5
size: -
V: TRBV12-3/TRBV12-4
D: -
length: 12
DNA: TGTGCCAGCAGTTTATTATCTCGGAGCCAGTACTTC
CDR3: CASSLLSRSQYF

J: TRBJ2-5
size: -
V: TRBV28
D: -
length: 14
DNA: TGTGCCAGCAGTCTGCTAGCGAATGGAGAGACCCAGTACTTC
CDR3: CASSLLANGETQYF

J: TRBJ2-5
size: many
V: TRBV28
D: TRBD1
length: 16
DNA: TGTGCCAGCAGTTTATTGGGACAGGGAGACACAAAGACCCAGTACTTC
CDR3: CASSLLGQGDTKTQYF